What follows are 20 T cell receptor beta chains derived from one specimen sequenced in a study of blood T cell repertoires in COVID-19. Measured with immunoSEQ multiplex PCR; TCRdb has only the in-frame clones, and not every one. The sample yields 300,000 to 350,000 clones, about 88% seen once. Sequenced sample: PBMCs or T cells enriched from blood (not recorded which). Receptor source: a woman between 25 and 40 years old who had recovered from COVID-19.

In this sample, this clone turned up once. V usage is TRBV2 and J usage is TRBJ1-1, with D tentatively TRBD1 (6 bases). The CDR3 sequence is 15 residues long. Germline CDR1 is SNHLY and CDR2 is FYNNEI. Between the trimmed V and J ends, which lost 4 bases and 10 bases, there was a span of 22 bases. As DNA, the CDR3 is TGTGCCAGCAGTGCACTCGGCCTTGGGGGCTCCGGAGCTTTCTTT. Translating gives CASSALGLGGSGAFF.

The rearrangement uses TRBV27 and TRBJ2-1; 7 nucleotides align to TRBD1. The CDR3 sequence is 22 residues long. Germline trimming cut 5 bases from V and 0 bases from J; bases unmatched to any gene: 25. Per the germline V gene, CDR1 is MNHEY and CDR2 is SMNVEV (reference sequence). The CDR3 DNA reads as TGTGCCAGCAGTCCCCCGGGACAGTTCCCTGGAAGAACCACCTACTCCTACAATGAGCAGTTCTTC. Its translation is CASSPPGQFPGRTTYSYNEQFF.

The chain is built from TRBV6-5 and TRBJ2-1; 8 bases align to TRBD2. The V gene end was trimmed by 0 bases and the J gene end by 10 bases; junction bases not matched to a gene: 8. The CDR3 spans 15 residues. Germline CDR1 MNHEY, CDR2 SVGAGI. The CDR3 loop reads CASSYSQRGRLEQFF. For the CDR3, the DNA is TGTGCCAGCAGTTACTCACAGCGGGGGAGGCTGGAGCAGTTCTTC.

The genes are TRBV11-2 and TRBJ1-2, with 7 bases aligning to TRBD1. Germline-derived CDR1 and CDR2 are SGHAT and FQNNGV. The CDR3 is 14 amino acids. Germline trimming cut 4 bases from V and 7 bases from J; bases unmatched to any gene: 9. In DNA form, the CDR3 reads TGTGCCAGCAGCTCGACAGGGTTTTGGGGTGGCTACACCTTC. Its protein product is CASSSTGFWGGYTF.

The rearrangement uses TRBV2 and TRBJ1-2; no definite D call. The germline V and J ends were trimmed by 0 bases and 8 bases, with 16 bases remaining between them. The CDR3 is 15 amino acids. The germline V gene encodes CDR1 SNHLY and CDR2 FYNNEI. For the CDR3, the DNA is TGTGCCAGCAGTGAAGCGCTTCGAGGGCAGGCCGGCTACACCTTC. This codes for CASSEALRGQAGYTF.

The chain carries TRBV19 and TRBJ2-3, with D possibly matching TRBD2 (6 bases). The V gene lost 3 bases and the J gene lost 3 bases, with 13 bases spanning the gap. CDR1 is LNHDA, CDR2 SQIVND, per germline (reference sequence). This CDR3 comprises 15 residues. CDR3 amino acids: CASSILQGGTDTQYF. DNA of the CDR3: TGTGCCAGTAGTATTCTCCAGGGAGGTACAGATACGCAGTATTTT.

The chain combines TRBV3-1 (or the pseudogene TRBV3-2) with TRBJ1-3; a weak D match, TRBD1 (6 bases). Trimming took off 3 bases at V and 3 bases at J, with 15 bases between the two ends. The germline V gene encodes CDR1 LGHDT and CDR2 YNNKEL (reference sequence). The CDR3 has 16 residues. DNA for the CDR3: TGTGCCAGCAGCCAGATACCGGGGACATATGGAAACACCATATATTTT. It yields the protein CASSQIPGTYGNTIYF.

This clone was found once. The rearrangement joins TRBV6-1 to TRBJ2-7; D perhaps matches TRBD1 (6 bases). V lost 0 bases and J 3 bases, leaving 15 bases between the germline ends. The CDR3 runs to 16 residues. Germline loops: CDR1 MNHNS, CDR2 SASEGT. CDR3 amino acids: CASSEALRTENYEQYF. The CDR3 DNA reads TGTGCCAGCAGTGAAGCGCTCCGGACAGAAAACTACGAGCAGTACTTC.

This chain uses TRBV30 with TRBJ1-5; 12 bases align to TRBD1. CDR3 length equals 16 residues. Germline loops: CDR1 GTSNPN, CDR2 SVGIG (reference sequence). V was clipped by 4 bases and J by 0 bases; unmatched bases: 4. DNA of the CDR3: TGTGCCTGGAAGGGACAGGGGGCATTTAGCAATCAGCCCCAGCATTTT. Its translation is CAWKGQGAFSNQPQHF.

This chain joins TRBV10-3 and TRBJ2-1, with 10 bases that match TRBD2. From germline, CDR1 is ENHRY and CDR2 SYGVKD. CDR3 length: 14 residues. After removal of 6 bases from V and 5 bases from J, the junction contained 4 bases not matched to a gene. CDR3 in DNA: TGTGCCATCAGGAGCGGGGGGGGGAACAATGAGCAGTTCTTC. Translating it yields CAIRSGGGNNEQFF.

The J gene is TRBJ1-2, the V gene TRBV4-1; D uncertain. The CDR3 is 14 residues long. Trimming removed 0 bases at V and 5 bases at J, with 10 bases between. The germline CDR1 and CDR2 sequences are MGHRA and YSYEKL. The CDR3 region has the DNA TGCGCCAGCAGCCAAGATTCCGCGGGGTATGGCTACACCTTC. It encodes CASSQDSAGYGYTF.

This chain joins TRBV4-3 and TRBJ1-4; D remains ambiguous. The CDR3 has 16 residues. CDR1 and CDR2 from the germline V gene are LGHNA and YSLEER. V lost 0 bases, J lost 0 bases, and 8 bases lay in between. This CDR3 is CASSQDTRPTNEKLFF. CDR3 bases: TGCGCCAGCAGCCAAGATACTAGGCCAACTAATGAAAAACTGTTTTTT.

This chain connects TRBV5-6 to TRBJ2-3, with D possibly matching TRBD1 (6 bases). With 0 bases removed from V and 1 base from J, the gap between germline ends came to 6 bases. The CDR3 spans 14 residues. Germline V gives CDR1 SGHDT, CDR2 YYEEEE. This chain's CDR3 is CASSLGTGTDTQYF. Here the CDR3 DNA reads TGTGCCAGCAGCTTGGGGACAGGCACAGATACGCAGTATTTT. The full variable domain, in which reference TRBV5-6 and TRBJ2-3 provide the parts outside the CDR3, is DAGVTQSPTHLIKTRGQQVTLRCSPKSGHDTVSWYQQALGQGPQFIFQYYEEEERQRGNFPDRFSGHQFPNYSSELNVNALLLGDSALYLCASSLGTGTDTQYFGPGTRLTVL.

The gene calls are TRBV27 and TRBJ2-7, with 7 bases fitting TRBD1. This CDR3 has 14 amino acids. The J segment lost 7 bases and the V segment lost 5 bases, leaving 11 bases of the junction unmatched. Per the germline V gene, CDR1 is MNHEY and CDR2 is SMNVEV (reference sequence). The CDR3 DNA reads TGTGCCAGCAGTCCGCAGTCACAGGGGCAGGAGCAGTACTTC. Protein sequence: CASSPQSQGQEQYF.

This clone was detected once. This chain connects TRBV28 to TRBJ1-6, with D unclear. The V end was cut by 3 bases, the J end by 10 bases, with 22 bases between. There are 17 residues in the CDR3. The germline V gene encodes CDR1 MDHEN and CDR2 SYDVKM. The DNA for the CDR3 is TGTGCCAGCAGTTTCGATCGCGGGAAATCGGTGTGGTCACCCCTCCACTTT. Translated, it gives CASSFDRGKSVWSPLHF.

The chain recombines TRBV5-1 with TRBJ1-1; 10 bases are shared with TRBD1. CDR1 is SGHRS and CDR2 is YFSETQ in the germline V gene. The length of the CDR3 is 14 residues. The V and J ends lost 4 bases and 5 bases, in that order; junction bases with no gene match: 5. The CDR3 coding sequence is TGCGCCAGCAGCCCCGGGACAGGGGTGACTGAAGCTTTCTTT. Encoded protein: CASSPGTGVTEAFF.

The rearrangement uses TRBV27 and TRBJ1-5, with 8 nucleotides matching TRBD1. In germline, CDR1 is MNHEY, CDR2 SMNVEV (reference sequence). The trim removed 5 bases at V and 4 bases at J, leaving 4 bases unmatched. The CDR3 runs 14 residues. CDR3 in DNA: TGTGCCAGCAGTACCAGACAGGGGAATCAGCCCCAGCATTTT. It encodes CASSTRQGNQPQHF.

V gene TRBV29-1 combines with J gene TRBJ1-1; 9 bases map to TRBD1. The CDR3 sequence is 12 residues long. Germline V gives CDR1 SQVTM, CDR2 ANQGSEA. This chain's CDR3 is CSGDRVFSTAFF. CDR3 in DNA: TGCAGTGGGGACAGGGTTTTTTCTACGGCTTTCTTT.

This clone appeared a single time. This sample also contains other DNA sequences that code for the same CDR3. This sequence joins TRBV2 and TRBJ1-1; D is unclear. This CDR3 has 13 residues. V lost 6 bases to trimming and J lost 1 base, with 9 bases between them. The germline V gene has CDR1 SNHLY and CDR2 FYNNEI. CDR3 sequence: CASRGRGNTEAFF. The CDR3 nucleotides read TGTGCCAGCAGAGGTAGAGGGAACACTGAAGCTTTCTTT.

The chain has TRBV3-1 (or the pseudogene TRBV3-2) and TRBJ1-6; D possibly corresponds to TRBD1 (5 bases). Looked up from germline, CDR1 is LGHDT and CDR2 is YNNKEL (reference sequence). The CDR3 extends over 15 amino acids. Trimming pared 2 bases from V and 9 bases from J, leaving 14 bases between. CDR3 nucleotide sequence: TGTGCCAGCAGCCAATTCAGACAGTCCTCTTCACCCCTCCACTTT. Its protein is CASSQFRQSSSPLHF.